Below are 9 T cell receptor beta chains sequenced from a single sample in a study of CXCR3-negative and CXCR3-positive naive CD8 T cells (dated by TCRdb to the late 2010s). The sequencing machine was a NextSeq 550. The Human TCR Profiling Kit (MiLaboratory) was used to prepare UMI-labeled 5' RACE TRB cDNA libraries. TCRdb reprocessed the public reads and reports one entry per CDR3 protein sequence, without DNA. For this sample, the table gives 60,000 or so distinct CDR3 sequences. Under 25% of the sample is in the top ten clones. What was sequenced was memory CD8+ T cells from blood. The cell subset or site label, as the study defines it: conventional CD8+ memory T cells (TMEM), sorted as controls. The receptor set was obtained from a human donor in good health. Some clones in this sample may be carry-over from other donors' samples.

This chain uses TRBV20-1 with TRBJ2-7; the D call from TCRdb, TRBD1, cannot be confirmed without DNA. From germline, CDR1 is DFQATT and CDR2 SNEGSKA (reference sequence). The CDR3 is 14 amino acids. This chain's CDR3 is CSARDGQFDYEQYF.

The rearrangement joins TRBV12-3 or TRBV12-4 to TRBJ2-7; TCRdb gives TRBD1 as the D gene, but with no DNA this cannot be confirmed. This CDR3 comprises 14 residues. The CDR3 region is CASSGQTDRYEQYF.

The CDR3 sequence is CASSQGLAGVASYEQYF. This chain uses TRBV4-2 with TRBJ2-7; TCRdb reports TRBD2, a call that lacks DNA to check it against. CDR1 and CDR2 from the germline V gene are LGHNA and YNFKEQ. CDR3 length: 17 residues.

The chain uses TRBV7-9 and TRBJ2-1. Germline CDR1 SEHNR, CDR2 FQNEAQ (reference sequence). The CDR3 length is 12 residues. CDR3 loop: CASSSRSDEQFF.

This chain links TRBV20-1 with TRBJ2-7; without DNA, the TCRdb call of TRBD2 cannot be checked. This CDR3 region has 14 residues. Looked up from germline, CDR1 is DFQATT and CDR2 is SNEGSKA (reference sequence). Here the CDR3 reads CSARPGGEYGEQYF.

V gene TRBV29-1 combines with J gene TRBJ2-1; the D gene TCRdb calls, TRBD2, cannot be checked with no DNA. The CDR3 length is 13 residues. Germline V gives CDR1 SQVTM, CDR2 ANQGSEA. This CDR3 is CSGRGLDGNEQFF.

The V and J genes are TRBV21-1 and TRBJ2-1. TRBV21-1 is given as a pseudogene. This CDR3 spans 15 amino acids. The CDR3 region is CASSNRQGHLNEQFF.

This sequence joins TRBV6-4 and TRBJ2-1; TCRdb returns TRBD2, unconfirmable since there is no DNA. Germline V gene lookup returns CDR1 MRHNA and CDR2 SNTAGT. This CDR3 comprises 15 residues. The CDR3 here is CASSDTSGGAFEQFF.

V gene TRBV29-1 combines with J gene TRBJ2-7; the D call of TRBD2 rests on TCRdb alone, since no DNA is present to check it. Germline CDR1 and CDR2: SQVTM and ANQGSEA. The CDR3 totals 15 residues. The CDR3 protein is CSVVLAGEGGYEQYF.